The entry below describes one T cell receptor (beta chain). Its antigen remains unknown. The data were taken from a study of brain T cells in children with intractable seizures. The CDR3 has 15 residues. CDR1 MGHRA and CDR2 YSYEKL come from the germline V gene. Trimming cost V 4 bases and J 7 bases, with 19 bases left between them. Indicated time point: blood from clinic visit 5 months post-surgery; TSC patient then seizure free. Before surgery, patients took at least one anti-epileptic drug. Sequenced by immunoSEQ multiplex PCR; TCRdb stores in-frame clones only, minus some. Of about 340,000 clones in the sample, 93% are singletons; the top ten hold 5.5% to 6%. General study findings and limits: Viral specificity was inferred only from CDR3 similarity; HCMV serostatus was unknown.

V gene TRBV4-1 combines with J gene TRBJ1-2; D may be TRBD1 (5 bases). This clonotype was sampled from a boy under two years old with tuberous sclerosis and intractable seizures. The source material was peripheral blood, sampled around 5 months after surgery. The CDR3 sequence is CASSRTEGTLSGYTF. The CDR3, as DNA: TGCGCCAGCAGCCGCACGGAGGGGACCCTTAGTGGCTACACCTTC.